Listed below are T cell receptor beta chains from one sample, sequenced in a study of blood T cell repertoires in COVID-19. Sequenced by immunoSEQ multiplex PCR; TCRdb stores in-frame clones only, minus some. The repertoire holds 250,000 to 300,000 clones, nearly 90% seen once, with 11% in the top ten. Sequenced: peripheral blood. The source is a woman aged 25 to 39 with COVID-19, enrolled during active disease. The conserved cysteine and the conserved F or W are not part of the CDR3 here.

V	J	CDR3
TRBV11-3	TRBJ2-1	ASSPSQGLRSYNEQF
TRBV5-1	TRBJ1-1	ASSLGPGDTEAF
TRBV5-6	TRBJ1-1	ASNTGGVLPMNTEAF
TRBV18	TRBJ1-6	ASSPDRGVSPLH
TRBV10-2	TRBJ2-1	ASSSPGQGTWNEQF
TRBV3-1/TRBV3-2	TRBJ2-2	ASSRLGTSGYSGELF
TRBV7-9	TRBJ1-2	ASSLIDRVDGYT
TRBV5-4	TRBJ2-7	ASSLSYRGYEQY
TRBV27	TRBJ2-3	ASSLSKAGGADTQY
TRBV6-6	TRBJ2-3	ASKRAGGNTDTQY
TRBV7-9	TRBJ2-2	ASSHRDKNTGELF
TRBV2	TRBJ2-3	ASSEGSGLGTDTQY